A selection of T cell receptor beta chains follows, all from one sample in a study of T cells and Merkel cell carcinoma outcomes. Repertoires were generated with immunoSEQ multiplex PCR, while TCRdb's copy carries only in-frame clones and drops some. The repertoire holds 15,000 to 17,000 clones, with more than 80% as singletons. The sample was tumor tissue from Merkel cell carcinoma. Receptors were obtained from a human donor with Merkel cell carcinoma. The CDR3 runs from the conserved cysteine through the conserved F or W. D genes are given only for firm matches. The size of a clone is reported for some rows only, either as once, few or many, or as a class for expanded clones.

TRBV30,-,TRBJ1-5,-,CAWSAAGGDSNQPQHF,TGTGCCTGGAGTGCGGCCGGGGGGGATAGCAATCAGCCCCAGCATTTT
TRBV7-9,-,TRBJ1-5,TRBD1,CASSYQGDDQPQHF,TGTGCCAGCAGCTATCAGGGGGACGATCAGCCCCAGCATTTT
TRBV15,few,TRBJ2-1,TRBD1,CATSIGDRVYNEQFF,TGTGCCACCAGCATAGGAGACAGGGTTTACAATGAGCAGTTCTTC
TRBV27,-,TRBJ2-2,-,CASSLGVFGATGELFF,TGTGCCAGCAGTTTAGGGGTATTCGGCGCCACCGGGGAGCTGTTTTTT
TRBV19,-,TRBJ2-1,TRBD2,CASAGLAGGQQFF,TGTGCCAGTGCCGGACTAGCGGGAGGGCAGCAGTTCTTC
TRBV18,-,TRBJ1-4,-,CASSPRGSNEKLFF,TGTGCCAGCTCACCTAGGGGATCTAATGAAAAACTGTTTTTT
TRBV9,-,TRBJ1-1,-,CASSVTTDQNTEAFF,TGTGCCAGCAGCGTAACGACCGACCAAAATACTGAAGCTTTCTTT
TRBV5-4,medium-sized,TRBJ2-5,TRBD2,CASSRGDWETQYF,TGTGCCAGCAGCCGGGGGGATTGGGAGACCCAGTACTTC
TRBV5-4,-,TRBJ2-7,TRBD2,CASSFRTSGTYEQYF,TGTGCCAGCAGCTTCAGGACTAGCGGGACCTACGAGCAGTACTTC
TRBV5-1,-,TRBJ2-1,-,CASSLGGSKGNEQFF,TGCGCCAGCAGCTTGGGGGGGTCCAAAGGCAATGAGCAGTTCTTC
TRBV5-1,-,TRBJ2-5,-,CASSTGGGMGQETQYF,TGCGCCAGCAGCACTGGAGGCGGGATGGGGCAAGAGACCCAGTACTTC
TRBV5-6,-,TRBJ2-1,-,CASSGVLHSYNEQFF,TGTGCCAGCAGCGGGGTTTTGCACTCCTACAATGAGCAGTTCTTC